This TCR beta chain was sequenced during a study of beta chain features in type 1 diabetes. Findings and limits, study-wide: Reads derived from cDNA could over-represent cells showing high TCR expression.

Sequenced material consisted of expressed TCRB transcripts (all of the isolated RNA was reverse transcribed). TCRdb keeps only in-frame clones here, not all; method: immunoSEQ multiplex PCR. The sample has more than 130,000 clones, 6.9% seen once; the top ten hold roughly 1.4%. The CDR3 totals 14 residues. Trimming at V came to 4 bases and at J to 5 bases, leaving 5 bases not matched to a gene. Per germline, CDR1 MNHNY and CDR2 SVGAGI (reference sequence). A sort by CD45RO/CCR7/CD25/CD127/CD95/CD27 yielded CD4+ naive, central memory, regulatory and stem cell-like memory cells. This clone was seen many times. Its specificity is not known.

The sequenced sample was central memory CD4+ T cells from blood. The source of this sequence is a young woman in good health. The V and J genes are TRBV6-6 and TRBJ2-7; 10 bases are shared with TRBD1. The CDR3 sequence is CASSLGQGRDEQYF. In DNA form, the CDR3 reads TGTGCCAGCAGTTTGGGACAGGGGAGGGACGAGCAGTACTTC.